This T cell receptor (beta chain) stems from a study of blood T cell repertoires in COVID-19 (dated by TCRdb to the early 2020s). For context, the study as a whole: Samples from collaborators originated in the United States, Italy and Spain and spanned both the acute and convalescent phases of COVID-19. The material from the prospective study consisted of cDNA or gDNA derived from T cells, B-cell-depleted T cells, or PBMCs. Subjects who had been exposed to COVID-19, were actively infected with it, or had recovered from it provided the deeply sampled blood TCRbeta repertoires that made up the dataset. The repertoires were released in a freely available public database meant as a resource for research on the immune response to SARS-CoV-2. The samples were drawn from two sources: the first 160 participants of the ongoing ImmuneRACE study, and 950 to 1,500 subjects contributed by 6 global collaborators. Sample metadata almost always included a de-identified subject ID, COVID-19 status, age in years and sex. Where available, HLA class I and class II types were obtained from metadata supplied by the sample provider rather than from assay-based typing. Results and caveats for the whole study, not just this receptor: Clinical and demographic metadata were provided uncurated, with the amount varying by source and participant.

On this clone: Its recognized antigen is unknown. No qualities accompany the bases; no much larger clone lies one base away.

The CDR3 holds 16 amino acids from the cysteine to the phenylalanine. Of all the DNA, just the CDR3 is kept, 48 bases in frame from base 1. The germline V gene provides CDR1 MNHNS and CDR2 SASEGT. V gives up 2 bases and J gives up 1 base, and the segment between their germline ends measures 12 bases. Collaborating institutions collected whole blood in K2EDTA tubes following their own protocols. For TCRbeta analysis, collaborator samples were shipped as frozen whole blood, as isolated PBMCs, or as DNA extracted from either sample type. TCRbeta CDR3 regions were amplified from genomic DNA by means of the immunoSEQ Assay, a bias-controlled multiplex PCR. Turning to the authors' computational methods: The number of nucleated cells in each sample was estimated from the amplification of reference gene primers within the assay. Sequence reads were collapsed and filtered to measure the absolute abundance of every unique TCRbeta CDR3 rearrangement. For each sample, productive Simpson clonality was calculated as the square root of Simpson's diversity index across productive rearrangements. TCRdb took this table from immuneACCESS and kept in-frame rearrangements with V and J called. Such tables lack part of the clones; where checked against another copy, unresolved V genes explain under half of the gap, and the rest is unexplained. The V and J calls and clone size were taken over from that table, and D and trimming were inferred from the DNA. The sample table holds more than 15,000 clones, of which 87% were seen once. The ten largest clones add up to roughly 8% of the sample.

The rearrangement combines TRBV6-1 with TRBJ1-5; the D region possibly corresponds to TRBD1 (5 bases align). Sequencing was done on a sample of peripheral blood. This clonotype was sampled from a human donor in a cohort sampled during active COVID-19. The donor label of this sample is uncertain. CDR3 sequence: CASSEQGLLSNQPQHF. The DNA sequence follows: TGTGCCAGCAGTGAACAGGGACTCCTCAGCAATCAGCCCCAGCATTTT.